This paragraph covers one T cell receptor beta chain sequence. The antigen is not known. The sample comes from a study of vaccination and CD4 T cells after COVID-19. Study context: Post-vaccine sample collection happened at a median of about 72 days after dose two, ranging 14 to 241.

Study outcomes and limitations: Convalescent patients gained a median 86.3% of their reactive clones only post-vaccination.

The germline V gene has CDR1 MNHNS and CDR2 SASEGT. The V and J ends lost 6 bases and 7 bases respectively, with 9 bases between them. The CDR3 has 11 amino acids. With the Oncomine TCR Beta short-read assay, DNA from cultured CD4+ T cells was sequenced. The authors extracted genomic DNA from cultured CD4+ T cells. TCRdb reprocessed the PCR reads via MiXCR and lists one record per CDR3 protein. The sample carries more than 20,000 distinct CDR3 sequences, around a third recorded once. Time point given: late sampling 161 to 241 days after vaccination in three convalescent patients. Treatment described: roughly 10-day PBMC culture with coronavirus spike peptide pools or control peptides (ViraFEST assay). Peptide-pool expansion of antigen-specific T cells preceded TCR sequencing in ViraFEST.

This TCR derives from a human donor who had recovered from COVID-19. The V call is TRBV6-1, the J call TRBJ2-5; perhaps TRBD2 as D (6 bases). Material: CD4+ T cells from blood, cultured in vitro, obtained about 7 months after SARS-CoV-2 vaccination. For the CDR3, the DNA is TGTGCCAGCAGCCGAGCGGGGACCCAGTACTTC. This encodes CASSRAGTQYF.